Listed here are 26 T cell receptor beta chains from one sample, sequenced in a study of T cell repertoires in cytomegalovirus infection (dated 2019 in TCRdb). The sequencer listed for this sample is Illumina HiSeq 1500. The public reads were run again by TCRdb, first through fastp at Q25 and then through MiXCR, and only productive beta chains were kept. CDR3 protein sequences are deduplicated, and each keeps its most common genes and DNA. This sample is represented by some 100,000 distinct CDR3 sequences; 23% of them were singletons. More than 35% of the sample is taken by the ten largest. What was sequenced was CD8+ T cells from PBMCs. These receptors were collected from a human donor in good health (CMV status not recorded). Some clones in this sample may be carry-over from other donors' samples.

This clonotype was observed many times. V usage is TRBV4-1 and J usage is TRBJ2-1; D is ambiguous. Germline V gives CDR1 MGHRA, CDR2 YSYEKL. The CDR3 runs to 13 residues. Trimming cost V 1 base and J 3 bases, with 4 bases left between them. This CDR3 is CASSQGIYNEQFF. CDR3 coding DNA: TGCGCCAGCAGCCAAGGGATCTACAATGAGCAGTTCTTC.

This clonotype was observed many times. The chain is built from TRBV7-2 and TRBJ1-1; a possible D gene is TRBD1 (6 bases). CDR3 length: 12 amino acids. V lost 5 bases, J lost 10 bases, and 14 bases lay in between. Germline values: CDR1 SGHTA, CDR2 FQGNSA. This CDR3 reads CASSPDRHRAFF. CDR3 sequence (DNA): TGTGCCAGCAGCCCGGACAGACACAGAGCTTTCTTT.

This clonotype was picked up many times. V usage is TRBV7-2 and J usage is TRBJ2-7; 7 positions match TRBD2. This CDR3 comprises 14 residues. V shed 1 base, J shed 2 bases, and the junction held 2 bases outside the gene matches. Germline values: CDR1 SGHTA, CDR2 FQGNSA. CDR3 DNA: TGTGCCAGCAGCTTAGATGGGGGGGCCTACGAGCAGTACTTC. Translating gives CASSLDGGAYEQYF. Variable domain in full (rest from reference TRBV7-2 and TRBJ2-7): GAGVSQSPSNKVTEKGKDVELRCDPISGHTALYWYRQSLGQGLEFLIYFQGNSAPDKSGLPSDRFSAERTGGSVSTLTIQRTQQEDSAVYLCASSLDGGAYEQYFGPGTRLTVT.

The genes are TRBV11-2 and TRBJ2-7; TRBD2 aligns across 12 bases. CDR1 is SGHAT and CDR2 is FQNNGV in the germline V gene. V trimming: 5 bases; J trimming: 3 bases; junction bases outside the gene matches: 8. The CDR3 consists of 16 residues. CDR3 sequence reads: CASSTRLAGEHYEQYF. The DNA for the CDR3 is TGTGCCAGCAGCACGCGACTAGCGGGAGAACACTACGAGCAGTACTTC.

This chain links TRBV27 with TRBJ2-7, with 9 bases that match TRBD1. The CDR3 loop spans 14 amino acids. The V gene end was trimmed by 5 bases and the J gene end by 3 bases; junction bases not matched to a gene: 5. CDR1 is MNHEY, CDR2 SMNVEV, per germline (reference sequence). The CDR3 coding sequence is TGTGCCAGCAGTGGGACAGGGACTCACTACGAGCAGTACTTC. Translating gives CASSGTGTHYEQYF.

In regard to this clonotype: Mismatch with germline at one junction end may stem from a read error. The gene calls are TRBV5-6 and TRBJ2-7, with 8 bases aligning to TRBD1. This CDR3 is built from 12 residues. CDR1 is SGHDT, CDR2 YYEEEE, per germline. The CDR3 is CASRGGSGTGTF. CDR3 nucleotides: TGTGCCAGCAGGGGTGGCTCGGGGACAGGAACCTTC.

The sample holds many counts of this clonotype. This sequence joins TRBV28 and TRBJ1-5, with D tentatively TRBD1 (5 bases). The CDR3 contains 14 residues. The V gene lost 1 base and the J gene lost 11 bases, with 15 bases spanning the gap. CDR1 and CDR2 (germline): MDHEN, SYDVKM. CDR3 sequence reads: CASSLSEGIWSQHF. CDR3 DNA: TGTGCCAGCAGTTTATCAGAGGGGATTTGGTCCCAGCATTTT.

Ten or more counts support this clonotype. CDR3 DNA: TGTGCCAGCAGTTTAAATGAAGGCTGGAACACTGAAGCTTTCTTT. Residues: CASSLNEGWNTEAFF. The chain has TRBV12-3 or TRBV12-4 and TRBJ1-1; D is unresolved. Deletions cut 2 bases from V and 1 base from J, with 11 bases between. CDR3 length: 15 amino acids.

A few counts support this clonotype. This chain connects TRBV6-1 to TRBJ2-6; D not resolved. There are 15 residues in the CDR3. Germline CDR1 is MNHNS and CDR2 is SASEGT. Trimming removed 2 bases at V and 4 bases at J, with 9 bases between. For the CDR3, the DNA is TGTGCCAGCAGTGAACAGCTGGAGGGGGCCAACGTCCTGACTTTC. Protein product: CASSEQLEGANVLTF.

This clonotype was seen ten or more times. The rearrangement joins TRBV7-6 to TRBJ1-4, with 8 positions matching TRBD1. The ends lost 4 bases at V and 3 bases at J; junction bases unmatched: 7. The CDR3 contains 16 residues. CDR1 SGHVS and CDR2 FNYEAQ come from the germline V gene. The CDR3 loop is CASSSDQGAANEKLFF. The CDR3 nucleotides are TGTGCCAGCAGCTCGGACCAGGGGGCGGCTAATGAAAAACTGTTTTTT.

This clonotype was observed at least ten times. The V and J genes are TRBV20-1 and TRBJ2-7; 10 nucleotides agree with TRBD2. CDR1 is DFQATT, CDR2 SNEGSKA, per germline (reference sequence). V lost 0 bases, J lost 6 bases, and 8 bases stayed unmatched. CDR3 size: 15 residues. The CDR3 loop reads CSARDALAGVSEQYF. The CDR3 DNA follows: TGCAGTGCTAGAGATGCTCTAGCGGGAGTAAGCGAGCAGTACTTC.

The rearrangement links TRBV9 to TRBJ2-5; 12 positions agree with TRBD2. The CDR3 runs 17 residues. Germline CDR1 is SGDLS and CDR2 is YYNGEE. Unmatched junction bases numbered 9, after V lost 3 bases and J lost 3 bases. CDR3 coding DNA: TGTGCCAGCAGCGCCACACTAGCGGGGGGCGTTGAAGAGACCCAGTACTTC. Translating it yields CASSATLAGGVEETQYF.

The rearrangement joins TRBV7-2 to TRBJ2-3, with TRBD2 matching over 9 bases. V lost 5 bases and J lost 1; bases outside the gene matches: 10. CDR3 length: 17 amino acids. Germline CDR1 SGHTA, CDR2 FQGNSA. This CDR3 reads CASSRRPRTSGTDTQYF. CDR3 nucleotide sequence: TGTGCCAGCAGCCGCCGCCCCCGGACTAGCGGCACAGATACGCAGTATTTT. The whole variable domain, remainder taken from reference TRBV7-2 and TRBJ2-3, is GAGVSQSPSNKVTEKGKDVELRCDPISGHTALYWYRQSLGQGLEFLIYFQGNSAPDKSGLPSDRFSAERTGGSVSTLTIQRTQQEDSAVYLCASSRRPRTSGTDTQYFGPGTRLTVL.

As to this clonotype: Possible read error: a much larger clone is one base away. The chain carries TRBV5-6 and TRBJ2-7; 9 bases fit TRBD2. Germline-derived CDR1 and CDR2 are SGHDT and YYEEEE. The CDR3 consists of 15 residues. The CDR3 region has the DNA TGTGTCAGCACCCTAGGCCTAGCGGGAATCAACGAGCAGTACTTC. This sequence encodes CVSTLGLAGINEQYF.

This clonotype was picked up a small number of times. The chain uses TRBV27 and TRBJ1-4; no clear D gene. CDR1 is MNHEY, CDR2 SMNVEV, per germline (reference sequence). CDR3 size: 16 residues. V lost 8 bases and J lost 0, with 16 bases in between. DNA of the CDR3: TGTGCCAGCGGGTCGACGTGGGCTGCAACTAATGAAAAACTGTTTTTT. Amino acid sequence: CASGSTWAATNEKLFF.

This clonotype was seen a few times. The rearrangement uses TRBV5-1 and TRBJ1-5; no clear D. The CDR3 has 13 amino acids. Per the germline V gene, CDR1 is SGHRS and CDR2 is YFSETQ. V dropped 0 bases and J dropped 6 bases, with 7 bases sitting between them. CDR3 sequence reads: CASSLGGSQPQHF. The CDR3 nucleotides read TGCGCCAGCAGCTTGGGAGGGAGTCAGCCCCAGCATTTT.

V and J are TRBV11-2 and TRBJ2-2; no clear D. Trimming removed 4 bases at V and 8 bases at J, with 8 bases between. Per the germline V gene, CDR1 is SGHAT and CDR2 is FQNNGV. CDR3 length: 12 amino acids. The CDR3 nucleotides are TGTGCCAGCAGCTGGTATTCTGGGGAGCTGTTTTTT. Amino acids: CASSWYSGELFF. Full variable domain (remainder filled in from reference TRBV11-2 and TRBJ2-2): EAGVAQSPRYKIIEKRQSVAFWCNPISGHATLYWYQQILGQGPKLLIQFQNNGVVDDSQLPKDRFSAERLKGVDSTLKIQPAKLEDSAVYLCASSWYSGELFFGEGSRLTVL.

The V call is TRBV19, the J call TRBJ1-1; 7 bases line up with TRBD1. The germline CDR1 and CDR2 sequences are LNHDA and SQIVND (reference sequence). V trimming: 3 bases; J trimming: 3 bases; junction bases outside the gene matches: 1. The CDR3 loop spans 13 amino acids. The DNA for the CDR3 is TGTGCCAGTAGTATGAGGGGGCACACTGAAGCTTTCTTT. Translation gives CASSMRGHTEAFF.

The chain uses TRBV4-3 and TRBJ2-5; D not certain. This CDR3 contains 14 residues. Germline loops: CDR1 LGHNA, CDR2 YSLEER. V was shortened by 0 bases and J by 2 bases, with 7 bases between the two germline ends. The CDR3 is CASSQEWSQETQYF. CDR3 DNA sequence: TGCGCCAGCAGCCAAGAATGGAGTCAAGAGACCCAGTACTTC.

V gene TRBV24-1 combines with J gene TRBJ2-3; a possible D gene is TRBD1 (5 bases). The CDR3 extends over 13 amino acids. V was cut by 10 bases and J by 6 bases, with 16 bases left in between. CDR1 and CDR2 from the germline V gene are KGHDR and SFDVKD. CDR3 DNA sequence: TGTGCCACGTCTCGTGGGGCCCGGGATACGCAGTATTTT. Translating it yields CATSRGARDTQYF.

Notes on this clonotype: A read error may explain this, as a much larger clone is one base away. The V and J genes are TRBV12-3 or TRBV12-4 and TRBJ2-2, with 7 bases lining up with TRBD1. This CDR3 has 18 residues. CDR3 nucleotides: TGTGCCAGCAGTTTTCCGGTCAACAGGGGCGCGAACACCGGGGAGCTGCTTTTT. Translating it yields CASSFPVNRGANTGELLF.

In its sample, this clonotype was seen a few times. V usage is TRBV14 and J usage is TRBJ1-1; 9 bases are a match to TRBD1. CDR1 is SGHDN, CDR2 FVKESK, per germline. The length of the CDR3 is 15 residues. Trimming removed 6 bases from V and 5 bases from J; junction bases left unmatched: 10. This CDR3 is CASSHITGGRTEAFF. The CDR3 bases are TGTGCCAGCAGTCATATAACAGGGGGCAGAACTGAAGCTTTCTTT.

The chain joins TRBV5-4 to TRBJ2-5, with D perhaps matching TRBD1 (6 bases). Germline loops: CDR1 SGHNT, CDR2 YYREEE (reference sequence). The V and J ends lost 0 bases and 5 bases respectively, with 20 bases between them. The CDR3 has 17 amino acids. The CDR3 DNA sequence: TGTGCCAGCAGCTTGGTCGGTTCAGGGGCAGTAGAGGAGACCCAGTACTTC. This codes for CASSLVGSGAVEETQYF.

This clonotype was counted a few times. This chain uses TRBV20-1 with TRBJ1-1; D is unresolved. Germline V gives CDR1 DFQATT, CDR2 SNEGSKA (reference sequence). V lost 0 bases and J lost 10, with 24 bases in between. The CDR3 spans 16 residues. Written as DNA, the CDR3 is TGCAGTGCTAGAGATGGGGTCACAGCCGCGGCGATAGCAGCTTTCTTT. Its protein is CSARDGVTAAAIAAFF.

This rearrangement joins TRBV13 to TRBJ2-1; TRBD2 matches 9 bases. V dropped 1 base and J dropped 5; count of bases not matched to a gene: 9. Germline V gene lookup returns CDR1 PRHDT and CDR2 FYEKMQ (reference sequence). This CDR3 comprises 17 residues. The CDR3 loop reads CASSLDPGGRVNNEQFF. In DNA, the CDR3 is TGTGCCAGCAGCTTAGATCCCGGCGGGAGGGTCAACAATGAGCAGTTCTTC. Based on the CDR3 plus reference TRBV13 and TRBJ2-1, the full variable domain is AAGVIQSPRHLIKEKRETATLKCYPIPRHDTVYWYQQGPGQDPQFLISFYEKMQSDKGSIPDRFSAQQFSDYHSELNMSSLELGDSALYFCASSLDPGGRVNNEQFFGPGTRLTVL.

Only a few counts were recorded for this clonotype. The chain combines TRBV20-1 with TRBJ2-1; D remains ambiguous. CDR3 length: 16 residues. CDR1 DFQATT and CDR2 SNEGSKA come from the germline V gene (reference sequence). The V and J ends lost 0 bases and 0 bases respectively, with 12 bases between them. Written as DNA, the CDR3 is TGCAGTGCTAGAGATATCCGCTCCGGCTCCTACAATGAGCAGTTCTTC. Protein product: CSARDIRSGSYNEQFF.